The present entry profiles one T cell receptor (beta chain) with its context. Its antigen is undetermined. The CDR3 sequence is 12 residues long. The sample belongs to a study of CXCR3-negative and CXCR3-positive naive CD8 T cells. Findings and limits, study-wide: A higher hydrophobicity marked the TRB CDR3s of CXCR3-positive naive cells versus CXCR3-negative naive cells.

The study made its TRB cDNA libraries by 5' RACE, adding UMI labels. TCRdb reworked the 5' RACE reads into one entry per CDR3 protein, no DNA. The table for this sample gives some 150,000 distinct CDR3 sequences. V usage is TRBV12-3 or TRBV12-4 and J usage is TRBJ2-7. The receptor's source is a human donor in good health. Some clones in this sample may be carry-over from other donors' samples. Sequenced sample: naive CXCR3+ CD8+ T cells from blood. Subset denoted: CD45RO-CCR7+CD27+CD95- naive CD8+ T cells expressing CXCR3 (TNR3+). The CDR3 protein is CASTWGHYEQYF.